Following are 26 T cell receptor beta chains from one sample sequenced in a study of graft-versus-host responses after intestinal transplantation. The plating included around 200,000 irradiated, violet-dye-labeled stimulator cells together with around 200,000 CFSE-labeled responder cells. Produced via immunoSEQ multiplex PCR; TCRdb's table is partial and in-frame only. The table lists fewer than 15,000 clones, approximately 40% of them singletons. The sequencing here drew on alloreactive CD8+ T cells from a mixed lymphocyte reaction culture, taken before intestinal transplant. The subset here: CFSE-low proliferating T cells sorted from roughly 6-day pre-transplant mixed lymphocyte reaction (GvH or HvG direction). These receptors were collected from a human patient who received an intestinal transplant.

The V and J genes are TRBV11-2 and TRBJ2-7; D perhaps matches TRBD1 (6 bases). Germline-derived CDR1 and CDR2 are SGHAT and FQNNGV. Trimming removed 5 bases from V and 4 bases from J, with 18 bases in between. The CDR3 contains 15 residues. CDR3 bases: TGTGCCAGCAGCCCCTATCCCGACAGGAGTTACGAGCAGTACTTC. Amino acids: CASSPYPDRSYEQYF.

CDR3 sequence (DNA): TGTGCCACCAGCAGAGACAGGGTGGGTGACTATGGCTACACCTTC. Translation: CATSRDRVGDYGYTF. The chain joins TRBV15 to TRBJ1-2; maybe TRBD1 (5 bases). V gave up 0 bases and J gave up 3 bases, with 11 bases separating them. This CDR3 spans 15 amino acids. Germline V CDR1 and CDR2: LNHNV, YYDKDF (reference sequence). Full variable domain (outside the CDR3, taken from reference TRBV15 and TRBJ1-2): DAMVIQNPRYQVTQFGKPVTLSCSQTLNHNVMYWYQQKSSQAPKLLFHYYDKDFNNEADTPDNFQSRRPNTSFCFLDIRSPGLGDTAMYLCATSRDRVGDYGYTFGSGTRLTVV.

This clone was observed a few times. V is TRBV5-4 and J is TRBJ1-1; D possibly corresponds to TRBD1 (6 bases). The CDR3 extends over 12 amino acids. The V and J ends lost 4 bases and 4 bases respectively, with 8 bases between them. Germline values: CDR1 SGHNT, CDR2 YYREEE (reference sequence). CDR3 nucleotides: TGTGCCAGCAGCACAGGGAGCACTGAAGCTTTCTTT. As protein: CASSTGSTEAFF.

V is TRBV5-4 and J is TRBJ1-2; D perhaps matches TRBD1 (6 bases). Germline V gene sequence: CDR1 SGHNT, CDR2 YYREEE (reference sequence). This CDR3 has 14 residues. Trimming pared 2 bases from V and 3 bases from J, leaving 11 bases between. The CDR3: CASSFDRNYYGYTF. In DNA, the CDR3 is TGTGCCAGCAGCTTCGACAGGAATTACTATGGCTACACCTTC.

By share, this clone ranks as medium-sized. This rearrangement joins TRBV4-1 to TRBJ1-5, with 7 bases identical to TRBD1. Germline V gene data show CDR1 as MGHRA and CDR2 as YSYEKL. The CDR3 is made up of 15 amino acids. V shed 2 bases, J shed 4 bases, and the junction held 5 bases outside the gene matches. CDR3 region: CASSQRTGLNQPQHF. The CDR3 DNA follows: TGCGCCAGCAGCCAAAGGACAGGATTGAATCAGCCCCAGCATTTT.

The V call is TRBV7-9, the J call TRBJ2-7; D unclear. This CDR3 contains 13 residues. The germline gives CDR1 SEHNR, CDR2 FQNEAQ (reference sequence). V was pared by 6 bases and J by 4 bases, with 13 bases between. CDR3 region: CASRPGVGYEQYF. The CDR3 coding sequence is TGTGCCAGCAGGCCGGGCGTAGGATACGAGCAGTACTTC.

This clone has just a few counts. The gene calls are TRBV27 and TRBJ1-5; 10 positions agree with TRBD1. The CDR3 consists of 15 residues. Looked up from germline, CDR1 is MNHEY and CDR2 is SMNVEV (reference sequence). The junction had 7 bases not matched to a gene; V was cut back by 5 bases and J by 6 bases. The CDR3, as DNA: TGTGCCAGCAGTCTAACCCGGACAGGGGGTCAGCCCCAGCATTTT. Amino acid sequence: CASSLTRTGGQPQHF.

This clone has just a few counts. The chain uses TRBV7-9 and TRBJ2-3; D perhaps matches TRBD1 (5 bases). The CDR3 consists of 16 residues. Germline CDR1 SEHNR, CDR2 FQNEAQ (reference sequence). V was clipped by 5 bases and J by 2 bases, with 17 bases between them. The DNA for the CDR3 is TGTGCCAGCAGCCCCCCTCCTTTGACAGACACAGATACGCAGTATTTT. This gives the protein CASSPPPLTDTDTQYF.

The rearrangement links TRBV10-2 to TRBJ2-1, with D possibly being TRBD2 (6 bases). Looked up from germline, CDR1 is WSHSY and CDR2 is SAAADI. This CDR3 has 15 residues. Deletions cut 3 bases from V and 6 bases from J, with 15 bases between. DNA for the CDR3: TGCGCCAGCAGTGAATTGGAGGGTTTGGGCAATGAGCAGTTCTTC. Translating gives CASSELEGLGNEQFF.

This chain connects TRBV9 to TRBJ1-1; D gene unclear. The CDR3 contains 15 residues. In germline, CDR1 is SGDLS, CDR2 YYNGEE. The ends were cut back, 0 bases at V and 2 bases at J, with 11 bases in the middle. CDR3 in DNA: TGTGCCAGCAGCGTAGACACTGCCCCAAACACTGAAGCTTTCTTT. Protein: CASSVDTAPNTEAFF. The full variable domain, in which reference TRBV9 and TRBJ1-1 provide the parts outside the CDR3, is DSGVTQTPKHLITATGQRVTLRCSPRSGDLSVYWYQQSLDQGLQFLIQYYNGEERAKGNILERFSAQQFPDLHSELNLSSLELGDSALYFCASSVDTAPNTEAFFGQGTRLTVV.

This clone was seen only a few times. The J gene is TRBJ1-1, the V gene TRBV6-1; maybe TRBD1 (5 bases). Trimming stripped 2 bases from V and 11 bases from J, with 9 bases between. This CDR3 is 11 amino acids long. Germline lookup yields CDR1 MNHNS and CDR2 SASEGT. CDR3 coding DNA: TGTGCCAGCAGTGAATGGGGGGAGGCTTTCTTT. Amino acids: CASSEWGEAFF.

V is TRBV27 and J is TRBJ2-7; 10 bases map to TRBD1. Per the germline V gene, CDR1 is MNHEY and CDR2 is SMNVEV (reference sequence). CDR3 size: 15 residues. V lost 1 base, J lost 4 bases, and 4 bases stayed unmatched. The CDR3 region is CASSLYLGQGYEQYF. In DNA form, the CDR3 reads TGTGCCAGCAGTTTATACCTGGGACAGGGGTACGAGCAGTACTTC.

J is TRBJ2-7 and V is TRBV6-1, with D uncertain. Germline CDR1 MNHNS, CDR2 SASEGT. Trimming took 3 bases from V and 3 from J, leaving 12 bases between them. This CDR3 is built from 14 residues. The CDR3, as DNA: TGTGCCAGCAGTGAGCCCCCCGGATTCTACGAGCAGTACTTC. Protein product: CASSEPPGFYEQYF.

The table lists this clone with a count of one. The chain has TRBV4-1 and TRBJ2-4; possibly TRBD1 or TRBD2 for D (5 bases each). This CDR3 spans 18 amino acids. CDR1 MGHRA and CDR2 YSYEKL come from the germline V gene. V gave up 4 bases and J gave up 0 bases, with 19 bases separating them. CDR3 residues: CASSRGPNLIRAKNIQYF. The CDR3, as DNA: TGCGCCAGCAGCCGGGGACCTAACCTAATCCGAGCCAAAAACATTCAGTACTTC.

The V gene is TRBV27, the J gene TRBJ1-1, with D tentatively TRBD1 (5 bases). From germline, CDR1 is MNHEY and CDR2 SMNVEV (reference sequence). Trimming left V 3 bases short and J 7 bases short, with 12 bases between. The CDR3 has 13 amino acids. This CDR3 reads CASSFWQGGEAFF. The CDR3 nucleotides read TGTGCCAGCAGTTTTTGGCAGGGCGGTGAAGCTTTCTTT.

A few counts support this clone. V usage is TRBV9 and J usage is TRBJ2-6; D not certain. Between the trimmed V and J ends, which lost 0 bases and 4 bases, there was a span of 8 bases. CDR1 is SGDLS, CDR2 YYNGEE, per germline. CDR3 length equals 15 residues. The CDR3 coding sequence is TGTGCCAGCAGCGTAGCCGGTATGGGGGCCAACGTCCTGACTTTC. Protein sequence: CASSVAGMGANVLTF.

The table lists this clone with a few counts. This chain joins TRBV6-1 and TRBJ2-5, with D unresolved. The CDR3 has 14 amino acids. Per germline, CDR1 MNHNS and CDR2 SASEGT. Trimming shortened V by 2 bases and J by 4 bases, and 11 bases separated the two germline ends. CDR3 sequence reads: CASSEWLVGETQYF. The CDR3 DNA reads as TGTGCCAGCAGTGAATGGTTGGTGGGAGAGACCCAGTACTTC.

This chain joins TRBV11-1 and TRBJ2-3; D possibly corresponds to TRBD2 (6 bases). V was trimmed by 3 bases and J by 6 bases, leaving 7 bases between them. The CDR3 has 12 residues. Germline V lookup: CDR1 SGHAT, CDR2 FQDESV (reference sequence). The CDR3, as DNA: TGTGCCAGCAGCTTGGCGGGGGATACGCAGTATTTT. This gives the protein CASSLAGDTQYF.

This clone has only a few counts. The V and J genes are TRBV6-1 and TRBJ1-1; unclear D gene. V lost 7 bases and J 2 bases, leaving 14 bases between the germline ends. Per the germline V gene, CDR1 is MNHNS and CDR2 is SASEGT. The CDR3 loop spans 14 amino acids. The CDR3, as DNA: TGTGCCAGCAAAGTGGACGGAGCCAACACTGAAGCTTTCTTT. Amino acid sequence: CASKVDGANTEAFF.

The V and J genes are TRBV5-6 and TRBJ1-5, with 7 bases matching TRBD1. V trimming: 3 bases; J trimming: 2 bases; junction bases outside the gene matches: 5. Germline-derived CDR1 and CDR2 are SGHDT and YYEEEE. The CDR3 has 15 amino acids. CDR3 region: CASSSRQGGNQPQHF. CDR3 nucleotides: TGTGCCAGCAGCTCTAGACAGGGCGGCAATCAGCCCCAGCATTTT.

The J gene is TRBJ2-7, the V gene TRBV19; 9 positions match TRBD2. The germline CDR1 and CDR2 sequences are LNHDA and SQIVND (reference sequence). The CDR3 has 18 residues. Unmatched junction bases numbered 15, after V lost 6 bases and J lost 0 bases. For the CDR3, the DNA is TGTGCCAGTAGCCCGAGCGGGGGGTCCATTATTTCCTCCTACGAGCAGTACTTC. The encoded protein is CASSPSGGSIISSYEQYF.

By share, this clone counts as medium-sized. This chain joins TRBV27 and TRBJ1-4; possibly TRBD1 for D (5 bases). There are 14 residues in the CDR3. Germline values: CDR1 MNHEY, CDR2 SMNVEV (reference sequence). V lost 4 bases, J lost 2 bases, and 8 bases lay in between. This CDR3 is CASSSGTTNEKLFF. In DNA form, the CDR3 reads TGTGCCAGCAGTTCCGGGACCACTAATGAAAAACTGTTTTTT.

The V and J genes are TRBV27 and TRBJ1-2, with D unresolved. CDR3 length: 14 amino acids. V was shortened by 3 bases and J by 4 bases, with 12 bases between the two germline ends. Germline loops: CDR1 MNHEY, CDR2 SMNVEV (reference sequence). The CDR3 spells CASSFGPQFYGYTF. In DNA form, the CDR3 reads TGTGCCAGCAGTTTTGGCCCGCAGTTCTATGGCTACACCTTC.

V gene TRBV27 combines with J gene TRBJ1-5, with a tentative D call TRBD1 (6 bases). The CDR3 runs 14 residues. Germline V gene sequence: CDR1 MNHEY, CDR2 SMNVEV (reference sequence). V gave up 2 bases and J gave up 9 bases, with 14 bases separating them. The chain's CDR3 is CASSLGAGTLPQHF. The CDR3 DNA is TGTGCCAGCAGTTTAGGCGCTGGGACATTGCCCCAGCATTTT.

This clone was seen only a few times. This chain connects TRBV9 to TRBJ2-5; the match to TRBD2 covers 12 bases. The germline gives CDR1 SGDLS, CDR2 YYNGEE. J was trimmed by 5 bases and V by 3 bases; bases with no gene match: 5. The CDR3 has 15 residues. CDR3 nucleotides: TGTGCCAGCAGCGCCTCCGGGACTAGCGGGGAGACCCAGTACTTC. Protein sequence: CASSASGTSGETQYF.

By its share, this clone is medium-sized. The genes are TRBV4-1 and TRBJ1-6; D remains ambiguous. Per germline, CDR1 MGHRA and CDR2 YSYEKL. The CDR3 runs to 15 residues. V dropped 1 base and J dropped 0 bases, with 4 bases sitting between them. The CDR3 region is CASSQASSYNSPLHF. As DNA, the CDR3 is TGCGCCAGCAGCCAAGCGAGCTCCTATAATTCACCCCTCCACTTT.